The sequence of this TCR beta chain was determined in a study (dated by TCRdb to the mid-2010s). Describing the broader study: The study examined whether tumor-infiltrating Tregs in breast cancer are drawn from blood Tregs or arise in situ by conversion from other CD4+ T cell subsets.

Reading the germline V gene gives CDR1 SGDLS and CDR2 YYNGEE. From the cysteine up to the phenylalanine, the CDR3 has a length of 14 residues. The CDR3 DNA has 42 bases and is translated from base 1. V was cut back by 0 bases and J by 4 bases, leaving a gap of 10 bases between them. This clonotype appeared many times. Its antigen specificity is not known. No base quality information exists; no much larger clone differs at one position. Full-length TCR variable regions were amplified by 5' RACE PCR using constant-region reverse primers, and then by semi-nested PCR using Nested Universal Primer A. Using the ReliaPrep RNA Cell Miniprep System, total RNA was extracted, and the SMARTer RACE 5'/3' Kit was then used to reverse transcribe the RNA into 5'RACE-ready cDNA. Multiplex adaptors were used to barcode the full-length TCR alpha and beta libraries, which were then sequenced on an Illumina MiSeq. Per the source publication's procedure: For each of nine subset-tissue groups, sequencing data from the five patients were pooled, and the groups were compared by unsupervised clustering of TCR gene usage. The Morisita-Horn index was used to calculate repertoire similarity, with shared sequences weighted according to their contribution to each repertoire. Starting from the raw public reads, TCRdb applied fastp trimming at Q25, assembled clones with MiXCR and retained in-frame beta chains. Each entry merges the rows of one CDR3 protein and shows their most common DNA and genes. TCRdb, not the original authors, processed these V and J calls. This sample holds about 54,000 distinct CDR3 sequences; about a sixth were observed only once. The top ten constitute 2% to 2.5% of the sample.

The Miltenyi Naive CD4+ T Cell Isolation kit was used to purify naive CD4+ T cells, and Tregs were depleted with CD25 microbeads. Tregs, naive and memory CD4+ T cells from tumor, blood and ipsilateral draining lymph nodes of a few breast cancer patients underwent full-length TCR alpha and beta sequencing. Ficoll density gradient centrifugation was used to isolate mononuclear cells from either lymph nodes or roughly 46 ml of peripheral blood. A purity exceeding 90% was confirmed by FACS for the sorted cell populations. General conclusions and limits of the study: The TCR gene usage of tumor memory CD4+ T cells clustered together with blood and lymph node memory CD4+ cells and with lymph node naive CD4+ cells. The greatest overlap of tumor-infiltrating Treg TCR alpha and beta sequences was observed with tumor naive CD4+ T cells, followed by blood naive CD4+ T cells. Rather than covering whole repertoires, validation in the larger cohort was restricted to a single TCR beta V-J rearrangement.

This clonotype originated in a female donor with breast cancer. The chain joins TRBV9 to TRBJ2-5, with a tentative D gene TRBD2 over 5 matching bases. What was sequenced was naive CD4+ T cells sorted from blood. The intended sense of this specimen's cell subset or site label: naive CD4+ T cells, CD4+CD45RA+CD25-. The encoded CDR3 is CASSVELGGETQYF. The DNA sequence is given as TGTGCCAGCAGCGTAGAACTAGGAGGAGAGACCCAGTACTTC.